The present entry profiles one T cell receptor beta chain with its context. Its antigen is currently unknown. Unmatched junction bases numbered 3, after V lost 1 base and J lost 3 bases. The germline gives CDR1 SGHVS, CDR2 FQNEAQ. The CDR3 consists of 15 residues. Patients had blood sampled at baseline and again on cycle 4 day 1 and cycle 7 day 1. Profiled with immunoSEQ multiplex PCR; TCRdb holds only in-frame clones, not every one. The sample yields 50,000 to 65,000 clones, around nine tenths seen once. This sample stems from a study of OX40 agonist ivuxolimab in advanced cancers. The wider study: At doses from 0.01 to 10 mg/kg, patients were given intravenous ivuxolimab every 2 weeks. People who had prior anti-PD-1, anti-PD-L1 or anti-CTLA-4 therapy could take part, and under 50% had some.

Study-level points and caveats: Clonal expansion from baseline to week 6 occurred in both CD4+ and CD8+ T cells.

The rearrangement uses TRBV7-8 and TRBJ2-1; 7 positions match TRBD1. The TCR originated in an adult with an advanced solid tumor such as melanoma, head and neck, liver or kidney cancer. The sequenced sample was CD4+ or CD8+ T cells sorted from blood, obtained in a trial of the OX40 agonist ivuxolimab. Here the CDR3 reads CASSLEGALYNEQFF. CDR3 sequence (DNA): TGTGCCAGCAGCTTAGAGGGGGCACTCTACAATGAGCAGTTCTTC.